This T cell receptor beta chain was recovered during a study of control samples from healthy donors and cancer patients (dated by TCRdb to about 2020). From the germline V gene, CDR1 is MGHRA and CDR2 is YSYEKL. The cysteine opens and the phenylalanine closes a CDR3 of 19 amino acids. Only the CDR3 DNA is retained, 57 bases long and in frame from the first base. Trimming removed 0 bases from V and 0 bases from J, leaving 18 bases between the germline ends. As for this clone: Its antigen remains undetermined. Base quality data are lacking; no much larger clone is found one base away.

Receptor amplification or capture employed the immunoSEQ multiplex PCR assay. In its TCRdb copy, this immuneACCESS table keeps in-frame sequences only and misses some clones. Where compared with another copy, unresolved V genes explain less than half of these, and the others have no known cause. This sample comprises roughly 190,000 clones, about 90% of them detected only once. The ten largest clones capture over 1.5% of the sample. The rearrangement combines TRBV4-1 with TRBJ2-4; the D gene is perhaps TRBD1, from 5 matching bases. The sample was blood. The sequence was collected from a man aged 25-45 years in good health. The DNA sequence is TGCGCCAGCAGCCAAGATTTTGGGGCGGACCCTGGAGCCAAAAACATTCAGTACTTC. Its amino acids are CASSQDFGADPGAKNIQYF.